This T cell receptor beta chain came from a study of T-cell reconstitution after alpha-beta-depleted transplantation in children. Preparation of the TCRbeta library involved a method that used unique molecular identifiers. MiXCR was run by TCRdb on the PCR reads, yielding one entry per CDR3 protein. Of about 360,000 distinct CDR3 sequences listed, roughly 13% are singletons. Germline V gene sequence: CDR1 MNHNS, CDR2 SASEGT. The V and J ends lost 4 bases and 4 bases respectively, with 14 bases between them. This CDR3 comprises 15 residues. This clonotype was observed a few times. The material was PBMCs, obtained from the stem cell graft. This chain uses TRBV6-1 with TRBJ2-1; D is perhaps TRBD2 (7 bases). This TCR came from a human donor who donated a stem cell graft to a child with Fanconi anemia. The CDR3 is CASSVLAGAYNEQFF. For the CDR3, the DNA is TGTGCCAGCAGTGTCTTGGCGGGGGCGTACAATGAGCAGTTCTTC.